This record concerns one TCR beta chain sequence. The data belong to a study of blood T cell repertoires in COVID-19. Study at large: Italy, Spain and the United States were the sources of the convalescent and acute COVID-19 samples. PBMCs, B-cell-depleted T cells, or T cells provided the cDNA or gDNA that made up the material.

The germline V gene encodes CDR1 LGHDT and CDR2 YNNKEL (reference sequence). The CDR3 is made up of 14 amino acids. V shed 5 bases and J shed 2 bases, with 12 bases lying between them. As processed by the authors: It was from reference gene primer amplification that nucleated cell counts were estimated. TCRdb keeps only in-frame clones here, not all; method: immunoSEQ multiplex PCR. From that table come the V and J calls and clone size; the DNA was used to work out D and trimming. Among about 220,000 clones listed, 80% to 85% were seen once. The chain combines TRBV3-1 (or the pseudogene TRBV3-2) with TRBJ1-2; a possible D gene is TRBD1 (5 bases). This clonotype was sampled from a woman between 55 and 75 years old with acute or convalescent COVID-19. Sequencing input: peripheral blood. CDR3 amino acids: CASSSDSLNYGYTF. As DNA, the CDR3 is TGTGCCAGCAGCTCCGACAGCCTAAACTATGGCTACACCTTC.